These 4 T cell receptor beta chains originate from one sample sequenced in a study of graft-versus-host responses after intestinal transplantation. Clones were sequenced by immunoSEQ multiplex PCR, and TCRdb holds only the in-frame ones, with some missing. The sample yields over 80,000 clones, roughly 91% seen once. Which antigens these TCRs recognize remains unknown. The sample was unstimulated CD4+ T cells sorted from spleen or lymph node cells, taken before transplant. These receptors were obtained from a human donor who was the organ donor for an intestinal transplant.

The V gene is TRBV6-5, the J gene TRBJ2-1; 9 nucleotides match TRBD2. J gave up 8 bases and V 3 bases, and 8 bases lay outside the gene matches. CDR3 length: 15 residues. Germline assignment: CDR1 MNHEY and CDR2 SVGAGI. In DNA, the CDR3 is TGTGCCAGCAGTTATGGCCTAGCGGGGACGGATGAGCAGTTCTTC. Encoded protein: CASSYGLAGTDEQFF.

The rearrangement joins TRBV5-1 to TRBJ2-5; 7 bases map to TRBD2. J lost 1 base, V lost 0 bases, and 0 bases had no gene match. The germline V gene encodes CDR1 SGHRS and CDR2 YFSETQ. The CDR3 is 14 residues long. The CDR3 protein is CASSLGGSQETQYF. CDR3 bases: TGCGCCAGCAGCTTGGGCGGGAGCCAAGAGACCCAGTACTTC.

The gene calls are TRBV9 and TRBJ1-2; 8 nucleotides line up with TRBD1. CDR1 and CDR2 from the germline V gene are SGDLS and YYNGEE. The CDR3 is made up of 11 amino acids. J lost 13 bases, V lost 4 bases, and 6 bases had no gene match. CDR3: CASSLRQGFTF. CDR3 bases: TGTGCCAGCAGCCTAAGACAGGGGTTCACCTTC.

This chain joins TRBV4-2 and TRBJ1-1, with a tentative D call TRBD1 (6 bases). V was trimmed by 3 bases and J by 1 base, leaving 15 bases between them. This CDR3 comprises 16 residues. CDR1 and CDR2 (germline): LGHNA, YNFKEQ. The CDR3 reads CASSQPWGQTNTEAFF. The CDR3, as DNA: TGTGCCAGCAGCCAGCCTTGGGGACAAACGAACACTGAAGCTTTCTTT.